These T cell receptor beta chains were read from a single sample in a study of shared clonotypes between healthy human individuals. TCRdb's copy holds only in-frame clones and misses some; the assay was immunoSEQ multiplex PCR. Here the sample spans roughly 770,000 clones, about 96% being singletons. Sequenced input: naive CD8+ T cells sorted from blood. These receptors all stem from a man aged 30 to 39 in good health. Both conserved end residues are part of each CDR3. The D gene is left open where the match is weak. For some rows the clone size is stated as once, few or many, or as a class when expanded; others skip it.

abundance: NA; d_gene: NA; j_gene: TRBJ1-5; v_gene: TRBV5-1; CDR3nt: TGCGCCAGCAGCCCACTGCCCGGGCAGAGCCAGCCCCAGCATTTT; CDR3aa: CASSPLPGQSQPQHF
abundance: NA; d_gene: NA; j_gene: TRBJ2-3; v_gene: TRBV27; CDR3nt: TGTGCCAGCAGGGAGGCAGATACGCAGTATTTT; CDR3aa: CASREADTQYF
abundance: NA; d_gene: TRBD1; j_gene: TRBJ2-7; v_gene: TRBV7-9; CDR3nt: TGTGCCAGCAGCGTCAGGGGGAGCTCCTACGAGCAGTACTTC; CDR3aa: CASSVRGSSYEQYF
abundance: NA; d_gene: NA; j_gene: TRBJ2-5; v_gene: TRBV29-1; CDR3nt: TGCAGCGTTGACTTACAGGGCCAGCAGTACTTC; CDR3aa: CSVDLQGQQYF
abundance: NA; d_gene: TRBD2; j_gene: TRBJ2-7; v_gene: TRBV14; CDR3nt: TGTGCCAGCAGCCTGTCCTGGCTAGCGGGTCCCGGAGACGGGAGAGCACAGTACTTC; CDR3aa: CASSLSWLAGPGDGRAQYF
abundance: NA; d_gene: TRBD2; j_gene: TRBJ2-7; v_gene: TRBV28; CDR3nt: TGTGCCAGCAGTTTATTCGGGACTAGCCGCGAGCAGTACTTC; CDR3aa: CASSLFGTSREQYF
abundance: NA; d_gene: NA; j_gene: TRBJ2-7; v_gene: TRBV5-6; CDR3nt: TGTGCCAGCAGGAAGGACAGCACTGACTACGAGCAGTACTTC; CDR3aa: CASRKDSTDYEQYF
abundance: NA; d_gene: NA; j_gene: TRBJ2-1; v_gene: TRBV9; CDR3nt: TGTGCCAGCAGCCCTCCCGGGGCAATCCTATACAATGAGCAGTTCTTC; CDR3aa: CASSPPGAILYNEQFF
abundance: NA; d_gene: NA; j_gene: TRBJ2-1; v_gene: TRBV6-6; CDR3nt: TGTGCCAGCAGTTACTCTCGTGAGACTAGACACAATGAGCAGTTCTTC; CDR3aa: CASSYSRETRHNEQFF
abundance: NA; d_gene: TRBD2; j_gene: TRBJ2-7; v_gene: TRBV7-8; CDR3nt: TGTGCCAGCAGCCACGGGACTAGCGGGAGGGCGGGCGAGCAGTACTTC; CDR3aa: CASSHGTSGRAGEQYF
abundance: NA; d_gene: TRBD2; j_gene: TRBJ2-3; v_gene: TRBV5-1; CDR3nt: TGCGCCAGCAGCTTCCCTCCCTCGACTAGCGGAAGCACAGATACGCAGTATTTT; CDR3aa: CASSFPPSTSGSTDTQYF
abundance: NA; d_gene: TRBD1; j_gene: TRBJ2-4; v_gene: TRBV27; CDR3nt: TGTGCCAGCAGTCCAGGGGGACAGGGGGACATTCAGTACTTC; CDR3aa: CASSPGGQGDIQYF
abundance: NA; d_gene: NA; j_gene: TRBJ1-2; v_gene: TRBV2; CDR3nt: TGTGCCAGCAGTGAAGACGGGGGTACCACTAACTATGGCTACACCTTC; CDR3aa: CASSEDGGTTNYGYTF
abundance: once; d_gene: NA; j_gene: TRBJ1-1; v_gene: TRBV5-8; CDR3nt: TGTGCCAGCAGCTTGGGGATTGCGTCACCTTTCTTT; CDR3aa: CASSLGIASPFF
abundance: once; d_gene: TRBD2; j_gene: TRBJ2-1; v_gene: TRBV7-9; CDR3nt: TGTGCCAGCAGCTCAGGACTAGCGGGAGGGGTATACTACAATGAGCAGTTCTTC; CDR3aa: CASSSGLAGGVYYNEQFF
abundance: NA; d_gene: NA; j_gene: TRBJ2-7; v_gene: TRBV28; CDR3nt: TGTGCCAGCAGCCGACAGACAGCCTACGAGCAGTACTTC; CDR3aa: CASSRQTAYEQYF
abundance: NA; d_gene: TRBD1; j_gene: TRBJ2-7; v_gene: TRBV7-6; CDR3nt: TGTGCCAGCAGCCCCAGGACAGGGTCCTACGAGCAGTACTTC; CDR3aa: CASSPRTGSYEQYF
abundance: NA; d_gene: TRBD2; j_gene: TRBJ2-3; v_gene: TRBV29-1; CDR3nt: TGCAGCGTGGAGACTAGCGGAGTATTTGTAGATACGCAGTATTTT; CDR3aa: CSVETSGVFVDTQYF
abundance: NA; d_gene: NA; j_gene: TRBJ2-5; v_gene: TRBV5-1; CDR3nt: TGCGCCAGCAGCTTCTTAGGGACAAATTTACAAGAGACCCAGTACTTC; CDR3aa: CASSFLGTNLQETQYF
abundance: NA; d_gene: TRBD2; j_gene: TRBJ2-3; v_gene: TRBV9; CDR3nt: TGTGCCAGCAGCGTAGGCGGGAGGATCTCAGATACGCAGTATTTT; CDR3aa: CASSVGGRISDTQYF
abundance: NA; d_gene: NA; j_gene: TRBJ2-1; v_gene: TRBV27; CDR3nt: TGTGCCAGCAGTTTTCCAGGGTCGAACAATGAGCAGTTCTTC; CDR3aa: CASSFPGSNNEQFF
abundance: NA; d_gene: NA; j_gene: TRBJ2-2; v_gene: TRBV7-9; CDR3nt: TGTGCCAGCAGCTTTTTAAACACCGGGGAGCTGTTTTTT; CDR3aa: CASSFLNTGELFF
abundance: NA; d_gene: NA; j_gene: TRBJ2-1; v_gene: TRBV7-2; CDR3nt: TGTGCCAGCAGCTCCTGGGAGGAGGCCTACAATGAGCAGTTCTTC; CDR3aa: CASSSWEEAYNEQFF
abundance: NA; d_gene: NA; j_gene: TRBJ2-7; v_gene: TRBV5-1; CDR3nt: TGCGCCAGCAGCCCGCCGGGACTGGCCTCCTACGAGCAGTACTTC; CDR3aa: CASSPPGLASYEQYF
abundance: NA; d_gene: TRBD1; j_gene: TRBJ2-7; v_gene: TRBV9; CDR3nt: TGTGCCAGCAGCGGTCCCGGGACAGGGGACGAGCAGTACTTC; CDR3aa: CASSGPGTGDEQYF
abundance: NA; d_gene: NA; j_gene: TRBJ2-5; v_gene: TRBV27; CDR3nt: TGTGCCAGCAGTTTAAGCCGGAGGCAAGAGACCCAGTACTTC; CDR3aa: CASSLSRRQETQYF
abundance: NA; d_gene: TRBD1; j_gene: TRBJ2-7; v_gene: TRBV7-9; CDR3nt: TGTGCCAGCAGCAAACAGGGGGAGTTATACGAGCAGTACTTC; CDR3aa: CASSKQGELYEQYF
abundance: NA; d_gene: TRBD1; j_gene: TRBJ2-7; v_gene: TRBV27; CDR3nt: TGTGCCAGCAGTCCGACCGGGACAGTTTACTACGAGCAGTACTTC; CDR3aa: CASSPTGTVYYEQYF
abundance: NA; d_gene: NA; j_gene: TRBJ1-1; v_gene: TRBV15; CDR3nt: TGTGCCACCAGCAGAGATCGAGGGGTGAACACTGAAGCTTTCTTT; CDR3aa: CATSRDRGVNTEAFF
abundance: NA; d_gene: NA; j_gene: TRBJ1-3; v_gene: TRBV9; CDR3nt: TGTGCCAGCAGCGTAACTGGGGGCGCAGATGGAAACACCATATATTTT; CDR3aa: CASSVTGGADGNTIYF
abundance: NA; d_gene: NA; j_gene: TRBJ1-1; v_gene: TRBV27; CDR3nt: TGTGCCAGCAGTTTATGGCATCGAAACACTGAAGCTTTCTTT; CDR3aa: CASSLWHRNTEAFF
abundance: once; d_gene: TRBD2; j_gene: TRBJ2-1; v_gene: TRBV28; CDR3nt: TGTGCCAGCAGTTTAAATTCCGGGACTAGCGATGAGCAGTTCTTC; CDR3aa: CASSLNSGTSDEQFF
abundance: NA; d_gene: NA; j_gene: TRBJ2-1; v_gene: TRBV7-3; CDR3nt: TGTGCCAGCAGCTTAAGCCCGGGACTCAGCTCCTACAATGAGCAGTTCTTC; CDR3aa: CASSLSPGLSSYNEQFF
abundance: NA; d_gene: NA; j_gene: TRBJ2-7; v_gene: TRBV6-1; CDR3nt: TGTGCCAGCAGTGAAGAGCCCTATGGCGAGCAGTACTTC; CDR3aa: CASSEEPYGEQYF
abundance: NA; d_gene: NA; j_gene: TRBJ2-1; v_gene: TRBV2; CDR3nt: TGTGCCAGCAGTGAAGCCGCCTACAATGAGCAGTTCTTC; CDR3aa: CASSEAAYNEQFF
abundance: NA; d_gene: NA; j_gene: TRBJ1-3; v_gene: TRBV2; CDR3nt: TGTGCCAGCAGGCCTGGGTGGGGAGTGAATGGAAACACCATATATTTT; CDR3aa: CASRPGWGVNGNTIYF
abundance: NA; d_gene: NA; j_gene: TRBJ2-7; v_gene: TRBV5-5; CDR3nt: TGTGCCAGCAGCTTGGGGGTAACGGGCTACGAGCAGTACTTC; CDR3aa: CASSLGVTGYEQYF
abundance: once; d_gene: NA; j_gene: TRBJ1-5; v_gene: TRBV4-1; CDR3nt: TGCGCCAGCAGCCATGGGAGCAATCAGCCCCAGCATTTT; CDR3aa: CASSHGSNQPQHF
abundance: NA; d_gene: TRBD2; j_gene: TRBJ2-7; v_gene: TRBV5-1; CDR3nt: TGCGCCAGCAGCCACGAGGGACTAGCGGGAGGCGCCTACGAGCAGTACTTC; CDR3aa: CASSHEGLAGGAYEQYF
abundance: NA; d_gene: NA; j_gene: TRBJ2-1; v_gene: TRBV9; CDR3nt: TGTGCCAGCAGCGTAGGAGGGACTCCCAGCAATGAGCAGTTCTTC; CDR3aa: CASSVGGTPSNEQFF
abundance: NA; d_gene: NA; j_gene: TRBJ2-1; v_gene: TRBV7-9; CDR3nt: TGTGCCAGCAGCCAGCCACGCGGAGGAAGCTCCTACAATGAGCAGTTCTTC; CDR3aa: CASSQPRGGSSYNEQFF
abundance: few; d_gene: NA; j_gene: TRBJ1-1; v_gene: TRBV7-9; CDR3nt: TGTGCCAGCAGCTTAGTTGATTACCCTGAAGCTTTCTTT; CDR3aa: CASSLVDYPEAFF
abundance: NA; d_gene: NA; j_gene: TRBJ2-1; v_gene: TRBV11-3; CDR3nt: TGTGCCAGCAGCTTATGGGAGGATGAGCAGTTCTTC; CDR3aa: CASSLWEDEQFF
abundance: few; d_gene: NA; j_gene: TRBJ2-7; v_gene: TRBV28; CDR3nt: TGTGCCAGCAGTCCCCCATGGGAAAGCTCCTACGAGCAGTACTTC; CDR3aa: CASSPPWESSYEQYF
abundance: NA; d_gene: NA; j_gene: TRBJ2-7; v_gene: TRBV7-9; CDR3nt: TGTGCCAGCAGCTTAGTGGCAGGGGTCGACGAGCAGTACTTC; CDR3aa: CASSLVAGVDEQYF
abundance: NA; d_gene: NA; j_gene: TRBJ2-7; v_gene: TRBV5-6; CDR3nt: TGTGCCAGCAGCTACGGACAGATCCCCTACGAGCAGTACTTC; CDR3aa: CASSYGQIPYEQYF
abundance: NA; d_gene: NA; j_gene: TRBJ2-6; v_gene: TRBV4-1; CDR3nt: TGCGCCAGCAGCCCACACCTCCAGGCAGATACTGGGGCCAACGTCCTGACTTTC; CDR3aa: CASSPHLQADTGANVLTF
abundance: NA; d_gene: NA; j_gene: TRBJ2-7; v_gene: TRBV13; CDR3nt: TGTGCCAGCAGCTGGGGGGCCAGCTCCTACGAGCAGTACTTC; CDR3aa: CASSWGASSYEQYF